These 6 T cell receptor beta chains originate from one sample sequenced in a study of blood T cell repertoires in COVID-19 (dated by TCRdb to 2018 to 2020). The protocol used for the library was the immunoSEQ multiplex PCR assay. The immuneACCESS repertoire file appears here via TCRdb, limited to in-frame rearrangements. These files lack a portion of the clones; in checked studies, under half of the deficit traces to unresolved V genes, and the cause of the others is not known. Within this sample are over 55,000 clones, with about 87% of them counted one time only. The ten largest account for 6.5% to 8% of the sample. The sample was peripheral blood. All receptors come from a human donor with active COVID-19. The donor label of this sample is uncertain.

The rearrangement links TRBV5-1 to TRBJ1-2; 8 positions match TRBD1. The CDR3 sequence is 15 residues long. The J segment lost 1 base and the V segment lost 0 bases, leaving 2 bases of the junction unmatched. CDR1 and CDR2 from the germline V gene are SGHRS and YFSETQ. The CDR3 coding sequence is TGCGCCAGCAGCTTGGTCACAGGGGGTAACTATGGCTACACCTTC. This encodes CASSLVTGGNYGYTF.

This chain uses TRBV5-8 with TRBJ2-7; D is possibly TRBD2 (5 bases). Germline V gene sequence: CDR1 SGHTS, CDR2 YDEGEE. This CDR3 has 13 residues. V was clipped by 4 bases and J by 0 bases, with 8 bases between them. This chain's CDR3 is CASSHGDSYEQYF. In DNA, the CDR3 is TGTGCCAGCAGCCACGGGGACTCCTACGAGCAGTACTTC.

V gene TRBV6-6 combines with J gene TRBJ1-2; D remains ambiguous. Germline CDR1 MNHNY, CDR2 SVGAGI (reference sequence). CDR3 size: 13 residues. Trimming took off 5 bases at V and 6 bases at J, with 13 bases between the two ends. The CDR3 coding sequence is TGTGCCAGCAGTCCGGACGGCGGGAATGGCTACACCTTC. This gives the protein CASSPDGGNGYTF.

This chain joins TRBV5-5 and TRBJ1-1; no clear D. The CDR3 runs to 14 residues. V was shortened by 1 base and J by 2 bases, with 9 bases between the two germline ends. The V gene's germline CDR1 is SGHKS and CDR2 YYEKEE (reference sequence). The CDR3, as DNA: TGTGCCAGCAGCTTGCGGAGCTCTAACACTGAAGCTTTCTTT. It is translated as CASSLRSSNTEAFF.

The chain combines TRBV6-2 or TRBV6-3 with TRBJ2-7; 8 positions agree with TRBD1. CDR3 length: 12 amino acids. V shed 5 bases, J shed 5 bases, and the junction held 2 bases outside the gene matches. From germline, CDR1 is MNHEY and CDR2 SVGEGT. Here the CDR3 reads CASSQGAHEQYF. The CDR3 coding sequence is TGTGCCAGCAGTCAGGGGGCCCACGAGCAGTACTTC.

The chain has TRBV6-6 and TRBJ2-1; 9 positions match TRBD2. Germline CDR1 and CDR2: MNHNY and SVGAGI (reference sequence). V dropped 2 bases and J dropped 5; count of bases not matched to a gene: 4. The CDR3 is 15 residues long. Here the CDR3 DNA reads TGTGCCAGCAGTTACGCTAGCGGGGTAAACAATGAGCAGTTCTTC. The encoded protein is CASSYASGVNNEQFF.